This T cell receptor (beta chain) was found in a study of CD8+CD57+ T cells in acquired aplastic anemia. Overall study context: Average DNA yield from sorted CD4+ and CD8+ cells was approximately 3.2 ug.

The CDR3 spans 14 residues. Trimming took 3 bases from V and 5 from J, leaving 10 bases between them. Germline CDR1 and CDR2: SGHNT and YENEEA. Sequencing was done on patients that had shown CD8+CD57+ cell expansion by flow cytometry. As a group, the patients uniformly had severe acquired aplastic anemia. By the time of blood sampling, patients had still received no therapy. Profiling of TCR beta VDJ combinations and CDR3 sequences used genomic DNA as template. TCRdb re-analysed the reads in MiXCR, keeping a single row per CDR3 protein. The sample has about 160,000 distinct CDR3 sequences; over 55% are singletons.

The sequence came from a human donor with aplastic anemia. The sample consisted of sorted CD4+, CD8+, or CD8+CD57+ T cells (not recorded which) from PBMCs. The rearrangement uses TRBV11-3 and TRBJ2-2, with D possibly called TRBD1 or TRBD2 (5 bases each). CDR3 DNA: TGTGCCAGCAGCTTTAGTTGGGGGACCGGGGAGCTGTTTTTT. It is translated as CASSFSWGTGELFF.